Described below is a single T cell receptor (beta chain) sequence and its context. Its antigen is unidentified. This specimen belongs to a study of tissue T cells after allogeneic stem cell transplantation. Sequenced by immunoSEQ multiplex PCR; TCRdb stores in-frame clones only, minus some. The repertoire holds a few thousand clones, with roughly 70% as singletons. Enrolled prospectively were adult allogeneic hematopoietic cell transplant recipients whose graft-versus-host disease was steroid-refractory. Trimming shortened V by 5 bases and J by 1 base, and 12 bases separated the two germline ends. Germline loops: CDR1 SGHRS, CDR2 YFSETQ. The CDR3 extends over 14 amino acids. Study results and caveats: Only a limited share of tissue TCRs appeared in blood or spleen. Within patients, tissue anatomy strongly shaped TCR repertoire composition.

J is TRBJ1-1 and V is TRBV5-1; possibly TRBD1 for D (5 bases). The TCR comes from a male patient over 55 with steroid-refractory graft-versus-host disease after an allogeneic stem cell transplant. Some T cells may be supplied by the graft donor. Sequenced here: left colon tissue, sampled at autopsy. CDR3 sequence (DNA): TGCGCCAGCAGTGGGACGCAGTCGAACACTGAAGCTTTCTTT. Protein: CASSGTQSNTEAFF.